This is a list of T cell receptor beta chains from one sample in a study of OX40 agonist ivuxolimab in advanced cancers. Sequencing used immunoSEQ multiplex PCR; TCRdb keeps in-frame clones, though not all of them. The sample has 35,000 to 45,000 clones; 65% to 85% are singletons. Sequencing used CD4+ or CD8+ T cells sorted from blood, obtained in a trial of the OX40 agonist ivuxolimab. These receptors all stem from an adult with an advanced solid tumor such as melanoma, head and neck, liver or kidney cancer. CDR3s include the opening cysteine and the closing phenylalanine or tryptophan. D genes are given only for firm matches. Clone sizes are given selectively: once, few, many, or a class where the clone is expanded.

>TRBJ2-1|TRBD2|NA|TRBV27
TGTGCCAGCAGTCCCCTAGCTGAGCGGGGTTACAATGAGCAGTTCTTC
CASSPLAERGYNEQFF
>TRBJ1-2|NA|once|TRBV28
TGTGCCAGCATCAATGGAAACTATGGCTACACCTTC
CASINGNYGYTF
>TRBJ2-3|TRBD2|NA|TRBV5-1
TGCGCCAGCAGCCCTGGAAATAGCGGGGGGGCGAGAGATACGCAGTATTTT
CASSPGNSGGARDTQYF
>TRBJ1-2|TRBD1|NA|TRBV19
TGTGCCAGTACCAGGGACAGGGAATATGGCTACACCTTC
CASTRDREYGYTF
>TRBJ2-2|TRBD1|NA|TRBV7-9
TGTGCCAGCAGCCAGACAGACAGGGGCGCCGGGGAGCTGTTTTTT
CASSQTDRGAGELFF
>TRBJ2-4|TRBD2|NA|TRBV2
TGTGCCAGCAGTGAATACCAGGGAGGGAGGGACATTCAGTACTTC
CASSEYQGGRDIQYF
>TRBJ1-1|NA|NA|TRBV5-4
TGTGCCAGCAGCTTGGGTTGGGGCGCAGGTGAAGCTTTCTTT
CASSLGWGAGEAFF
>TRBJ2-3|TRBD2|once|TRBV9
TGTGCCAGCAGCGTCGGGGGGACAGATACGCAGTATTTT
CASSVGGTDTQYF
>TRBJ1-4|TRBD1|NA|TRBV13
TGTGCCAGCAGCCTGATTCTCGGGACAGGGGAGGAAAAACTGTTTTTT
CASSLILGTGEEKLFF
>TRBJ1-3|TRBD1|few|TRBV5-4
TGTGCCAGCAGCCGGGGACAGCCCTCTGGAAACACCATATATTTT
CASSRGQPSGNTIYF
>TRBJ2-1|TRBD2|NA|TRBV28
TGTGCCAGCAGTTTATGGGCTAGCGGGGGGTACAATGAGCAGTTCTTC
CASSLWASGGYNEQFF
>TRBJ2-5|TRBD2|NA|TRBV14
TGTGCCAGCAGCCACCTGGGGGGGTCAGAGACCCAGTACTTC
CASSHLGGSETQYF
>TRBJ2-1|NA|NA|TRBV29-1
TGCAGCGTTGTGGGTGGGAGGAATGAGCAGTTCTTC
CSVVGGRNEQFF
>TRBJ2-3|NA|NA|TRBV15
TGTGCCACCAGCTCCTGGGCTGGCGGTGGGGGCCAAGTGGGAGATACGCAGTATTTT
CATSSWAGGGGQVGDTQYF
>TRBJ2-1|NA|NA|TRBV27
TGTGCCAGCAGTTTAAGCTCCTACAATGAGCAGTTCTTC
CASSLSSYNEQFF
>TRBJ2-2|NA|NA|TRBV29-1
TGCAGCGTTGTAGGTCACGCGAACACCGGGGAGCTGTTTTTT
CSVVGHANTGELFF
>TRBJ1-1|TRBD1|NA|TRBV10-3
TGTGCCATCAGCCCTCATTCAGGACAGGCGAACACTGAAGCTTTCTTT
CAISPHSGQANTEAFF
>TRBJ2-7|TRBD2|NA|TRBV6-1
TGTGCCAGCAGTGAAAAAGGCCGGCCACTAGCGGGAGGTCCCTTAGCAAACGAGCAGTACTTC
CASSEKGRPLAGGPLANEQYF
>TRBJ1-2|TRBD1|NA|TRBV28
TGTGCCAGCAGTTCTAGGACAGGGTCAGGCCGGACAGGGGTTCGATATGGCTACACCTTC
CASSSRTGSGRTGVRYGYTF
>TRBJ1-4|NA|NA|TRBV5-1
TGCGCCAGCAGCATGCTAGAGGCTACAACTAATGAAAAACTGTTTTTT
CASSMLEATTNEKLFF
>TRBJ2-1|NA|NA|TRBV9
TGTGCCAGCAGCGTAGAAGGTTCCTACTCCTACAATGAGCAGTTCTTC
CASSVEGSYSYNEQFF
>TRBJ2-2|NA|many|TRBV28
TGTGCCAGCAGTTTTCTCATCGGGGAGCTGTTTTTT
CASSFLIGELFF
>TRBJ1-1|NA|NA|TRBV7-2
TGTGCCAGCAGCTGGACACCTAACACTGAAGCTTTCTTT
CASSWTPNTEAFF
>TRBJ2-1|NA|NA|TRBV9
TGTGCCAGCAGCGTAGGAGGCGGGGCCTATAGTGAGCAGTTCTTC
CASSVGGGAYSEQFF
>TRBJ2-7|TRBD1|NA|TRBV27
TGTGCCAGCAGTTTAGTGACAGGGGGGACCTACGAGCAGTACTTC
CASSLVTGGTYEQYF
>TRBJ2-3|NA|NA|TRBV7-9
TGTGCCAGCAGCTCGGGTGATGCTGACACAGATACGCAGTATTTT
CASSSGDADTDTQYF
>TRBJ1-3|TRBD1|NA|TRBV11-2
TGTGCCAGCAGCTTAGCCCCGACAGGGTCGGGAAACACCATATATTTT
CASSLAPTGSGNTIYF
>TRBJ1-2|TRBD1|NA|TRBV6-6
TGTGCCAGCAGTACCGGGACAGGGGGCGCGAGTGGCTACACCTTC
CASSTGTGGASGYTF
>TRBJ2-4|NA|NA|TRBV21-1
TGTGCCAGCAGCAAATGTCGGAGACAGGGAGATAGGGGGGCCAAAAACATTCAGTACTTC
CASSKCRRQGDRGAKNIQYF
>TRBJ2-5|TRBD2|NA|TRBV11-2
TGTGCCAGCAGCTTATGGGGGGGAATGGGAATTTACCAAGAGACCCAGTACTTC
CASSLWGGMGIYQETQYF
>TRBJ2-3|NA|NA|TRBV7-8
TGTGCCAGCACTCACGGGAAATTCACAGATACGCAGTATTTT
CASTHGKFTDTQYF
>TRBJ2-4|NA|NA|TRBV10-3
TGTGCCATCAGTGAGTTCCCAGGGGGGGAGTCGGCCAAAAACATTCAGTACTTC
CAISEFPGGESAKNIQYF
>TRBJ2-6|TRBD1|few|TRBV6-5
TGTGCCAGCAGTTACTCACAGGGGCCCGGGGCCAACGTCCTGACTTTC
CASSYSQGPGANVLTF
>TRBJ1-1|TRBD1|NA|TRBV7-2
TGTGCCAGCACCTCAGGGGGCTTTGGCACTGAAGCTTTCTTT
CASTSGGFGTEAFF
>TRBJ2-3|NA|NA|TRBV7-2
TGTGCCAGCAGCTTTCCGATCTCTAGCACAGATACGCAGTATTTT
CASSFPISSTDTQYF
>TRBJ2-7|NA|NA|TRBV2
TGTGCCAGCAGTGCATTGGACAGAGCCTACGAGCAGTACTTC
CASSALDRAYEQYF
>TRBJ1-4|NA|NA|TRBV6-1
TGTGCCAGCAGTCCGACGGGACCAAGGGGAAAACTGTTTTTT
CASSPTGPRGKLFF
>TRBJ2-7|TRBD1|NA|TRBV18
TGTGCCAGCTCACCTGGACAGGGGCTCTACGAGCAGTACTTC
CASSPGQGLYEQYF
>TRBJ2-1|NA|NA|TRBV7-9
TGTGCCAGCAGCTTAAAAGGGGCTTGGTCCTTTGAGCAGTTCTTC
CASSLKGAWSFEQFF
>TRBJ1-5|NA|NA|TRBV12-5
TGTGCTAGCGCCAGGACAACGAAGTCTAGCAATCAGCCCCAGCATTTT
CASARTTKSSNQPQHF
>TRBJ2-1|TRBD1|NA|TRBV27
TGTGCCAGCAGACAGGGGGTCTACAATGAGCAGTTCTTC
CASRQGVYNEQFF
>TRBJ2-7|TRBD2|NA|TRBV18
TGTGCCAGCTCACCTCGCGGGACTAGCGGGGGTATGACCTACGAGCAGTACTTC
CASSPRGTSGGMTYEQYF
>TRBJ2-2|TRBD1|NA|TRBV7-2
TGTGCCAGCAGCTCCGGGACAGGGGGCGCTTATGGGGAGCTGTTTTTT
CASSSGTGGAYGELFF
>TRBJ1-1|TRBD1|NA|TRBV6-6
TGTGCCAGCAGTCTGAGAGGGGGCGCAAACACTGAAGCTTTCTTT
CASSLRGGANTEAFF
>TRBJ2-3|NA|NA|TRBV4-3
TGCGCCAGCAGCCAAGATGTCAAAGGGAACACGCAGTATTTT
CASSQDVKGNTQYF